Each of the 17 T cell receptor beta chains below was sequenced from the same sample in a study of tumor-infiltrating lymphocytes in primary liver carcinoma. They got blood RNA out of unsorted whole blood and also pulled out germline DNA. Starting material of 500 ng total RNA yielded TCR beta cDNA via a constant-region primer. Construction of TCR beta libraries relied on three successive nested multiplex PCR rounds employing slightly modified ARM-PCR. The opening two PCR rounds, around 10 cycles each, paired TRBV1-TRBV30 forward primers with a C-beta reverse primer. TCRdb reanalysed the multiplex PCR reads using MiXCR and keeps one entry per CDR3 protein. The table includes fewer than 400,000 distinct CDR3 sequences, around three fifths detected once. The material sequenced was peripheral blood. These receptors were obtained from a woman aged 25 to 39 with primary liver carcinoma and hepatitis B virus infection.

The CDR3 reads CASSLPTSGREEQFF. CDR3 bases: TGTGCCAGCAGTTTACCGACTAGCGGGAGGGAAGAGCAGTTCTTC. The J gene is TRBJ2-1, the V gene TRBV12-3 or TRBV12-4; 14 positions agree with TRBD2. The CDR3 consists of 15 residues. J lost 10 bases, V lost 2 bases, and 4 bases had no gene match.

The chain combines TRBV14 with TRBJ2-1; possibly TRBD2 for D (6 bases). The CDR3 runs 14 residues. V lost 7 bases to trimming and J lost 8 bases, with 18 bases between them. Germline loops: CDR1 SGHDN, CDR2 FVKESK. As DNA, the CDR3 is TGTGCCAGCAACACAAAGGGGACTGCCTATGAGCAGTTCTTC. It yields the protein CASNTKGTAYEQFF.

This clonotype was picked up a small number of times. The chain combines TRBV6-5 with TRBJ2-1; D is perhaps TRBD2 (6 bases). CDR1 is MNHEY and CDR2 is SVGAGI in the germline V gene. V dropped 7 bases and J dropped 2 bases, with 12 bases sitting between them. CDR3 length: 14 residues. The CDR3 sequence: CASNPVAAYNEQFF. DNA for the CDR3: TGTGCCAGCAATCCAGTAGCGGCCTACAATGAGCAGTTCTTC.

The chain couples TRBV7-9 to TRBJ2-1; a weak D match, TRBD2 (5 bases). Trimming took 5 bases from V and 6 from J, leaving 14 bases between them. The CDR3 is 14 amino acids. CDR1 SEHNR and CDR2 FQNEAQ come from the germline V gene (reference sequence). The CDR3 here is CASSTTDCLNEQFF. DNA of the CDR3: TGTGCCAGCAGCACCACGGACTGCCTCAATGAGCAGTTCTTC.

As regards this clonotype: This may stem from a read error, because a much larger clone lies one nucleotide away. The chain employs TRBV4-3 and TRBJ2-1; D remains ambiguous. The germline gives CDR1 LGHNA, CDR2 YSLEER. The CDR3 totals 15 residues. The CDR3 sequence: CASSQGVSSYDEQFF. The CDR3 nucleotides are TGCGCCAGCAGCCAAGGGGTTAGCTCCTACGATGAGCAGTTCTTC.

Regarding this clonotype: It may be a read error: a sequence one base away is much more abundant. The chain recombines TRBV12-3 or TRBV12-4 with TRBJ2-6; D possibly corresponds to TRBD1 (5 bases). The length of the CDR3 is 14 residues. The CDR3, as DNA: TGTGCCAGCAGTTTTGATGCTGGGGCCAAGGTCCTGACTTTC. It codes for CASSFDAGAKVLTF.

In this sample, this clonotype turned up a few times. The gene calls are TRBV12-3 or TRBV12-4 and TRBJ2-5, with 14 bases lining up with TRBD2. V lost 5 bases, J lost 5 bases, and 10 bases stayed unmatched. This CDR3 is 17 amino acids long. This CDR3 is CASSVSGTSGSRETQYF. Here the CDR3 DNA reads TGTGCCAGCAGTGTATCCGGGACTAGCGGGAGTCGGGAGACCCAGTACTTC.

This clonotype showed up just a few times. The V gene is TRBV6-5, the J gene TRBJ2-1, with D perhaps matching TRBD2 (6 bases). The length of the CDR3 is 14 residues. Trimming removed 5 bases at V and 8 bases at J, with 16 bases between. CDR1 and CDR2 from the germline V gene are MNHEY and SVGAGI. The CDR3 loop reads CASSPRLVVHEQFF. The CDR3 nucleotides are TGTGCCAGCAGTCCCCGACTAGTTGTCCATGAGCAGTTCTTC.

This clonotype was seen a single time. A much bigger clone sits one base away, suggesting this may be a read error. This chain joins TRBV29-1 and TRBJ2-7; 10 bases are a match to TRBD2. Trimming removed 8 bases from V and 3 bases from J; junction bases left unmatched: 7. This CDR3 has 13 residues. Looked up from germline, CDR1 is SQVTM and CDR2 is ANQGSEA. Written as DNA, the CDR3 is TGCAGCTCCAGACTAGCGGGCTACTACGAGCAGTACTTC. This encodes CSSRLAGYYEQYF.

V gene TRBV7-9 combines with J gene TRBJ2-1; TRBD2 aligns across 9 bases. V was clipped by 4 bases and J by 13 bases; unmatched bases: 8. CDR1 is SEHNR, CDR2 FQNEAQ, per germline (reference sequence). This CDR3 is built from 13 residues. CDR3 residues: CASSSRLAEEQFF. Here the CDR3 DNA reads TGTGCCAGCAGCTCGAGACTAGCGGAAGAACAGTTCTTC.

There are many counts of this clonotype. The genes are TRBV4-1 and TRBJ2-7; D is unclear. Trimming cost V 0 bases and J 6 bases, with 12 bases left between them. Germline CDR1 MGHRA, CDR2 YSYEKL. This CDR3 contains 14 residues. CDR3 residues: CASSQDPTRSEQYF. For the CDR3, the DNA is TGCGCCAGCAGCCAAGACCCGACGCGCTCCGAGCAGTACTTC.

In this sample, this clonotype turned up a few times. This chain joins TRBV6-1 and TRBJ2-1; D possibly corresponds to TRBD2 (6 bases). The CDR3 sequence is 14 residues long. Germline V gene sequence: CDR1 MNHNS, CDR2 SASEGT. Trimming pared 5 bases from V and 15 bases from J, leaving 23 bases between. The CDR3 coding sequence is TGTGCCAGCAGTCCCAGCATTTCCGGGACTCCCCCGTTCTTC. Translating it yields CASSPSISGTPPFF.

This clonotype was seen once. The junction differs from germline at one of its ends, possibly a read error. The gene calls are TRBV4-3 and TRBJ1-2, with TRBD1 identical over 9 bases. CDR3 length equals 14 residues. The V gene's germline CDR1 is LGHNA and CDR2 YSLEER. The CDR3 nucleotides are TGCACCAGCAGCCGAGACAGGGGGGCCCATGGCTACACCTTC. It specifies CTSSRDRGAHGYTF.

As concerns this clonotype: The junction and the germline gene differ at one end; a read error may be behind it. CDR3 nucleotides: TGTGCCATCAGTTTAAGCAGCGCCGATGAGCAGTTCTTC. This codes for CAISLSSADEQFF. The rearrangement uses TRBV12-3 or TRBV12-4 and TRBJ2-1; D remains ambiguous. CDR3 length equals 13 residues.

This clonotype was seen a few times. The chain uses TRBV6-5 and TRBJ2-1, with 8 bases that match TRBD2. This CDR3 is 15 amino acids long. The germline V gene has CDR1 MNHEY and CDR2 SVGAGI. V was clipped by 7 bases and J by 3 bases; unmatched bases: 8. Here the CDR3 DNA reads TGTGCCAGCACCACGGGACTAGGGGTCTACAATGAGCAGTTCTTC. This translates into CASTTGLGVYNEQFF.

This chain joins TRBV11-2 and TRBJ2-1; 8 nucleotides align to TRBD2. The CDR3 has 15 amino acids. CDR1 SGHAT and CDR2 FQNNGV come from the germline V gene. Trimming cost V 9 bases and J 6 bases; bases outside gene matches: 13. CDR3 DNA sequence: TGTGCCAGTAGCAGCACTAGCGGTGGGGCCAATGAGCAGTTCTTC. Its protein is CASSSTSGGANEQFF.

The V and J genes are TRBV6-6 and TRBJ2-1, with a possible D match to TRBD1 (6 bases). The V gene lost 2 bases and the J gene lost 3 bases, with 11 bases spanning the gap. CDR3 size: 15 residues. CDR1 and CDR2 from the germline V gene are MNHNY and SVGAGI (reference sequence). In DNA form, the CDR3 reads TGTGCCAGCAGTTACCGGGACACGTTCTACAATGAGCAGTTCTTC. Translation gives CASSYRDTFYNEQFF.